Below, 21 T cell receptor beta chains from the same sample are listed, as sequenced in a study of T-cell memory formation after mild COVID-19. One entry per CDR3 protein, called by TCRdb with MiXCR from the 5' RACE reads. Of 390,000 or so distinct CDR3 sequences listed, about a sixth were seen once; the top ten hold 20% to 25%. Source material: PBMCs or a T cell subset sorted from them (not recorded which). The receptors derive from a man aged 18-30 years who had mild COVID-19 (a few samples of this study predate the infection). Cell type and time point are not known.

This clonotype was counted only a few times. The rearrangement links TRBV7-2 to TRBJ2-3; no firm D call. Germline-derived CDR1 and CDR2 are SGHTA and FQGNSA. The CDR3 is 13 residues long. V dropped 5 bases and J dropped 4 bases, with 10 bases sitting between them. The CDR3 loop is CASSPASADTQYF. CDR3 bases: TGTGCCAGCAGCCCCGCTAGTGCAGATACGCAGTATTTT.

The rearrangement links TRBV27 to TRBJ1-5, with 8 bases aligning to TRBD1. This CDR3 is 15 amino acids long. V was clipped by 6 bases and J by 4 bases; unmatched bases: 8. Looked up from germline, CDR1 is MNHEY and CDR2 is SMNVEV (reference sequence). The CDR3 protein is CASSPDRGFNQPQHF. The CDR3, as DNA: TGTGCCAGCAGCCCAGACAGGGGCTTTAATCAGCCCCAGCATTTT.

This clonotype came up many times. This sequence joins TRBV7-6 and TRBJ2-3, with D hard to call. V gave up 1 base and J gave up 2 bases, with 7 bases separating them. This CDR3 contains 14 residues. Germline V lookup: CDR1 SGHVS, CDR2 FNYEAQ. The CDR3 reads CASSLVGYTDTQYF. CDR3 sequence (DNA): TGTGCCAGCAGCTTAGTAGGGTACACAGATACGCAGTATTTT.

This clonotype occurred many times. V gene TRBV18 combines with J gene TRBJ2-5, with D unresolved. The V and J ends lost 8 bases and 3 bases respectively, with 7 bases between them. CDR3 length equals 11 residues. Germline lookup yields CDR1 KGHSH and CDR2 LQKENI. CDR3 coding DNA: TGTGCCAGCAGCCCCGAAGAGACCCAGTACTTC. This gives the protein CASSPEETQYF.

Only a few counts were recorded for this clonotype. The CDR3 region is CASSKGALTEAFF. As DNA, the CDR3 is TGTGCCAGCAGTAAGGGGGCTCTCACTGAAGCTTTCTTT. The chain recombines TRBV7-3 with TRBJ1-1; 7 nucleotides line up with TRBD1. Germline loops: CDR1 SGHTA, CDR2 FQGTGA. The CDR3 length is 13 residues. With 6 bases clipped from V and 4 bases from J, the junction kept 5 bases outside the gene matches. Variable domain in full (rest from reference TRBV7-3 and TRBJ1-1): GAGVSQTPSNKVTEKGKYVELRCDPISGHTALYWYRQSLGQGPEFLIYFQGTGAADDSGLPNDRFFAVRPEGSVSTLKIQRTERGDSAVYLCASSKGALTEAFFGQGTRLTVV.

V is TRBV28 and J is TRBJ2-7; possibly TRBD1 for D (6 bases). Between the trimmed V and J ends, which lost 6 bases and 2 bases, there was a span of 17 bases. Germline CDR1 is MDHEN and CDR2 is SYDVKM. The CDR3 is 15 residues long. CDR3 coding DNA: TGTGCCAGCAGCCCCTCCAGGACAGCTACCTACGAGCAGTACGTC. The encoded protein is CASSPSRTATYEQYV.

This clonotype was observed a single time. The V call is TRBV14, the J call TRBJ2-2; 10 bases are shared with TRBD2. CDR3 length: 19 residues. After removal of 2 bases from V and 0 bases from J, the junction contained 9 bases not matched to a gene. Germline-derived CDR1 and CDR2 are SGHDN and FVKESK. CDR3 sequence (DNA): TGTGCCAGCAGCCAACCTCGAGCGGGGGGGCCCTCGAACACCGGGGAGCTGTTTTTT. This encodes CASSQPRAGGPSNTGELFF. Filled out from reference TRBV14 and TRBJ2-2, the complete variable domain reads EAGVTQFPSHSVIEKGQTVTLRCDPISGHDNLYWYRRVMGKEIKFLLHFVKESKQDESGMPNNRFLAERTGGTYSTLKVQPAELEDSGVYFCASSQPRAGGPSNTGELFFGEGSRLTVL.

This clonotype has a handful of counts. This chain links TRBV6-1 with TRBJ1-5, with D possibly TRBD1 on 6 matching bases. CDR3 length equals 15 residues. CDR1 and CDR2 (germline): MNHNS, SASEGT. V dropped 5 bases and J dropped 0 bases, with 11 bases sitting between them. The CDR3 loop reads CASSTGHYSNQPQHF. The CDR3 nucleotides are TGTGCCAGCAGTACAGGGCATTATAGCAATCAGCCCCAGCATTTT.

The V gene is TRBV3-1, the J gene TRBJ1-1, with 7 positions matching TRBD1. Germline CDR1 reads LGHDT; CDR2 reads YNNKEL (reference sequence). Unmatched junction bases numbered 6, after V lost 4 bases and J lost 4 bases. The CDR3 has 14 residues. For the CDR3, the DNA is TGTGCCAGCAGCCCGTACCCAGGGGGCACTGAAGCTTTCTTT. Protein product: CASSPYPGGTEAFF.

V gene TRBV7-2 combines with J gene TRBJ2-4; weak D call: TRBD2 (6 bases). The CDR3 has 15 amino acids. With 0 bases removed from V and 6 bases from J, the gap between germline ends came to 12 bases. Looked up from germline, CDR1 is SGHTA and CDR2 is FQGNSA. CDR3 sequence: CASSLASLEGNIQYF. The CDR3 nucleotides read TGTGCCAGCAGCTTAGCATCGTTGGAGGGAAACATTCAGTACTTC.

The chain links TRBV2 to TRBJ2-3; D gene unclear. Trimming removed 3 bases at V and 0 bases at J, with 7 bases between. The germline CDR1 and CDR2 sequences are SNHLY and FYNNEI. The CDR3 sequence is 14 residues long. CDR3 sequence (DNA): TGTGCCAGCAGTGATATTCCTAGCACAGATACGCAGTATTTT. The encoded protein is CASSDIPSTDTQYF.

For this clonotype: The junction departs from germline at one end; a sequencing error may be responsible. The V call is TRBV11-2, the J call TRBJ2-1; D is unclear. From germline, CDR1 is SGHAT and CDR2 FQNNGV. This CDR3 has 16 residues. The CDR3 region has the DNA TGTGCCAGCAGATTAGAATGGAGCGATTTGGACAATGAGCAGTTCTTC. Translated: CASRLEWSDLDNEQFF.

This clonotype was detected only a few times. The V gene is TRBV20-1, the J gene TRBJ1-1; TRBD1 matches 7 bases. The CDR3 has 15 residues. Germline V lookup: CDR1 DFQATT, CDR2 SNEGSKA (reference sequence). The V segment lost 5 bases and the J segment 5 bases; nucleotides outside the gene matches: 14. The CDR3: CSARQGASLGTEAFF. The CDR3 nucleotides are TGCAGTGCTCGACAGGGCGCCTCCTTGGGAACTGAAGCTTTCTTT.

This clonotype has only a few counts. This rearrangement joins TRBV28 to TRBJ2-7; D is perhaps TRBD1 (5 bases). The CDR3 contains 13 residues. V was pared by 6 bases and J by 2 bases, with 11 bases between. Looked up from germline, CDR1 is MDHEN and CDR2 is SYDVKM. Here the CDR3 reads CASSRASPYEQYV. The DNA of the CDR3 is TGTGCCAGCAGCAGGGCCTCGCCCTACGAGCAGTACGTC.

The chain joins TRBV3-1 to TRBJ2-1; 8 bases align to TRBD2. With 1 base clipped from V and 3 bases from J, the junction kept 2 bases outside the gene matches. The CDR3 contains 15 residues. Germline assignment: CDR1 LGHDT and CDR2 YNNKEL (reference sequence). CDR3 bases: TGTGCCAGCAGCCAAGGACTAGCGTTCTACAATGAGCAGTTCTTC. Translating gives CASSQGLAFYNEQFF.

The chain carries TRBV25-1 and TRBJ2-1; 8 nucleotides match TRBD2. The CDR3 spans 16 residues. Germline V gene sequence: CDR1 MGHDK, CDR2 SYGVNS. The J segment lost 2 bases and the V segment lost 6 bases, leaving 9 bases of the junction unmatched. This CDR3 is CASSDRRGAAYNEQFF. DNA for the CDR3: TGTGCCAGCAGCGACAGGCGGGGGGCCGCCTACAATGAGCAGTTCTTC.

V gene TRBV28 combines with J gene TRBJ2-5; D may be TRBD1 or TRBD2 (6 bases each). The germline CDR1 and CDR2 sequences are MDHEN and SYDVKM. Deletions cut 5 bases from V and 5 bases from J, with 21 bases between. This CDR3 is built from 16 residues. Written as DNA, the CDR3 is TGTGCCAGCAGTCCCACCGGGGGCAGTCCTAGGGAGACCCAGTACTTC. Translated, it gives CASSPTGGSPRETQYF.

The chain joins TRBV27 to TRBJ2-3; no reliable D call. The CDR3 length is 11 residues. Trimming took 6 bases from V and 8 from J, leaving 9 bases between them. Looked up from germline, CDR1 is MNHEY and CDR2 is SMNVEV (reference sequence). DNA of the CDR3: TGTGCCAGCAGGTCCCTTGGTACGCAGTATTTT. It yields the protein CASRSLGTQYF.

This clonotype was counted a few times. CDR3 sequence (DNA): TGCAGTGCCCTACCGGGACTAGCGGGGGGCACCACAGATACGCAGTATTTT. Translation: CSALPGLAGGTTDTQYF. The chain is built from TRBV20-1 and TRBJ2-3, with 15 bases identical to TRBD2. The CDR3 is 17 residues long. Per the germline V gene, CDR1 is DFQATT and CDR2 is SNEGSKA (reference sequence). The V and J ends lost 6 bases and 2 bases, in that order; junction bases with no gene match: 9.

This clonotype was detected many times. This chain connects TRBV3-1 to TRBJ2-4; TRBD1 aligns across 9 bases. The CDR3 runs to 14 residues. Trimming removed 0 bases from V and 6 bases from J; junction bases left unmatched: 0. Germline CDR1 and CDR2: LGHDT and YNNKEL (reference sequence). The CDR3 coding sequence is TGTGCCAGCAGCCAAGAGGGACAGGGAAACATTCAGTACTTC. Amino acids: CASSQEGQGNIQYF.

The chain employs TRBV20-1 and TRBJ1-1, with TRBD1 as a possible D gene (5 bases). V shed 2 bases and J shed 1 base, with 11 bases lying between them. CDR1 is DFQATT and CDR2 is SNEGSKA in the germline V gene (reference sequence). The CDR3 consists of 14 residues. CDR3 nucleotide sequence: TGCAGTGCTAGAAGTGGGACGGCGAACACTGAAGCTTTCTTT. This gives the protein CSARSGTANTEAFF.